The sequence of this T cell receptor beta chain was determined in a study of blood T cell repertoires in COVID-19. Study in general: There were acute and convalescent COVID-19 samples, and they came from the United States, Italy and Spain.

The length of the CDR3 is 12 residues. Trimming took 7 bases from V and 7 from J, leaving 13 bases between them. Germline V gene data show CDR1 as MDHEN and CDR2 as SYDVKM. In the authors' workflow: Amplified reference gene primers provided the basis for estimating nucleated cell counts. Method: immunoSEQ multiplex PCR; TCRdb's copy keeps in-frame clones and lacks some. For V, J and clone size, that table is used; D and trimming come from the DNA. The sample lists 110,000 or so clones; around 83% were seen once. The genes are TRBV28 and TRBJ2-5, with D possibly being TRBD1 (6 bases). The TCR comes from a woman in her seventies with acute or convalescent COVID-19. Sequenced material: peripheral blood. In DNA, the CDR3 is TGTGCCAGCAATCCCTCGACAGGGACCCAGTACTTC. Its protein is CASNPSTGTQYF.